This T cell receptor (beta chain) was obtained from a study of blood T cell repertoires in COVID-19 (dated by TCRdb to the early 2020s). Notes on the research overall: Samples from collaborators originated in the United States, Italy and Spain and spanned both the acute and convalescent phases of COVID-19. The samples were drawn from the first 160 participants of the ongoing ImmuneRACE study and from 1,254 subjects provided by 6 global collaborators. The prospective study material was composed of cDNA or gDNA derived from T cells, B-cell-depleted T cells, or PBMCs. The sample metadata nearly always contained a de-identified subject ID, COVID-19 status, age in years and sex. The repertoires were released in a freely available public database intended as a resource for research on the immune response to SARS-CoV-2. The dataset comprised deeply sampled blood TCRbeta repertoires from subjects exposed to, actively infected with, or recovered from COVID-19. Where available, HLA class I and class II types were taken from metadata supplied by the sample provider and were not determined by assay-based typing.

The investigation overall reported the following: The quantity of clinical and demographic metadata differed by source and by participant and was supplied without curation.

TCRbeta CDR3 regions were amplified from genomic DNA using the immunoSEQ Assay, a bias-controlled multiplex PCR. As for how the authors treated the data: The number of nucleated cells in each sample was estimated from the amplification of reference gene primers within the assay. Sequence reads were collapsed and filtered to measure the absolute abundance of every unique TCRbeta CDR3 rearrangement. For each sample, productive Simpson clonality was calculated as the square root of Simpson's diversity index across productive rearrangements. Sourced from immuneACCESS, this table was stored by TCRdb with only in-frame sequences that have V and J called. A share of the clones is absent; for the studies checked, an unresolved V gene accounts for under half, and the remainder has no known explanation. The V and J calls and clone size come from that table; D and trimming were worked out from the DNA. This sample lists some 200,000 clones; roughly 75% were detected once. The ten biggest clones cover under 8.5% of the sample.

Per the germline V gene, SGHDT is the CDR1 and YYEEEE is the CDR2. The CDR3 starts with the cysteine, ends with the phenylalanine, and has 13 residues. Solely the CDR3 DNA is kept, with 39 bases framed from the first base. V is shortened by 1 base, J by 6 bases, and the region joining them spans 10 bases. Collaborating institutions collected whole blood in K2EDTA tubes following their own protocols. For TCRbeta analysis, collaborators shipped samples in one of three forms: frozen whole blood, isolated PBMCs, or DNA extracted from either of those sample types. As for this clone: Its binding antigen is unknown. Base-call qualities are not available, and no considerably larger clone is one nucleotide away.

Sequenced: peripheral blood. The sequence links TRBV5-6 to TRBJ1-2; the best D guess is TRBD1, with 5 bases matching. This sequence was found in a woman aged 70 to 79 with acute or convalescent COVID-19. The nucleotide sequence is given as TGTGCCAGCAGCTTGCGACAGCGGGATGGCTACACCTTC. This is translated as CASSLRQRDGYTF.